These T cell receptor beta chains were read from a single sample in a study of blood T cells in healthy people across ages. Via MiXCR, TCRdb re-called the 5' RACE reads, giving one row per CDR3 protein. The data show over 1,500,000 distinct CDR3 sequences, around 50% seen once. The material sequenced was blood. These receptors were collected from a woman aged 40 to 50 in good health. CDR3s include the opening cysteine and the closing phenylalanine or tryptophan. Size tells how often a clone was seen (once, few, many) or the class of an expanded clone, and some rows leave it out.

size	V	J	CDR3
few	TRBV15	TRBJ2-7	CATSRVKGLQGSNEQYF
.	TRBV6-2/TRBV6-3	TRBJ2-7	CASSSTGLIGEQYF
.	TRBV19	TRBJ1-6	CASSIGAGNNSPLHF
few	TRBV20-1	TRBJ2-7	CSVKGQGSYEQYF
.	TRBV4-3	TRBJ1-1	CASSQEGQGRTEAFF
.	TRBV20-1	TRBJ2-1	CSALDRGNSYNEQFF
few	TRBV7-9	TRBJ2-7	CASSLVGGGLSSYEQYF
few	TRBV4-2	.	CASSPVEEGGLETQYF
.	TRBV4-3	TRBJ2-7	CASSQAELGLYEQYF
.	TRBV9	TRBJ1-2	CASSVTGSGSGYTF
.	TRBV20-1	TRBJ2-7	CSARGTIQGKSSYEQYF
.	TRBV29-1	TRBJ2-1	CSAPDRAGNEQFF
.	TRBV11-2	TRBJ2-3	CASSSNLGLAGTDTQYF
few	TRBV20-1	TRBJ1-2	CSARDEGGYGYTF
.	TRBV6-2/TRBV6-3	TRBJ2-5	CASSQLEGPQETQYF
.	TRBV3-1	TRBJ2-7	CASGQAADRAHEQYF
.	TRBV6-2/TRBV6-3	TRBJ1-2	CASSIGIAGGRPGNYGYTF
.	TRBV2	TRBJ2-5	CASSGLRVETQYF
once	TRBV5-1	TRBJ2-7	CASSLAGTGSTYEQYF
few	TRBV7-9	TRBJ2-1	CASSGGAELQQFF
.	TRBV6-2/TRBV6-3	TRBJ1-4	CASETGMANEKLFF